This passage covers 10 T cell receptor beta chains from one sample sequenced in a study of blood T cell repertoires in COVID-19. Clones were sequenced by immunoSEQ multiplex PCR, and TCRdb holds only the in-frame ones, with some missing. The sample lists about 440,000 clones, more than 85% seen once, with roughly 4.3% in the top ten. Sample: peripheral blood. All receptors come from a young woman with acute or convalescent COVID-19.

The chain has TRBV4-1 and TRBJ2-2, with 13 bases matching TRBD2. The CDR3 runs 21 residues. Germline trimming cut 2 bases from V and 5 bases from J; bases unmatched to any gene: 17. CDR1 and CDR2 (germline): MGHRA, YSYEKL. CDR3 DNA sequence: TGCGCCAGCAGCCAAACTAGCGGGGGGGATTCGGACCCAAGGCGAACCGGGGAGCTGTTTTTT. Protein product: CASSQTSGGDSDPRRTGELFF.

This chain joins TRBV2 and TRBJ1-5; TRBD1 is a possible D gene (5 bases). Looked up from germline, CDR1 is SNHLY and CDR2 is FYNNEI. V dropped 7 bases and J dropped 5 bases, with 15 bases sitting between them. CDR3 length: 14 amino acids. The CDR3 DNA sequence: TGTGCCAGCACAGCCAAAGGACACTATCAGCCCCAGCATTTT. This codes for CASTAKGHYQPQHF. The entire variable domain, with the rest obtained from reference TRBV2 and TRBJ1-5, is as follows: EPEVTQTPSHQVTQMGQEVILRCVPISNHLYFYWYRQILGQKVEFLVSFYNNEISEKSEIFDDQFSVERPDGSNFTLKIRSTKLEDSAMYFCASTAKGHYQPQHFGDGTRLSIL.

V usage is TRBV6-5 and J usage is TRBJ1-6, with D possibly being TRBD1 (5 bases). The V and J ends lost 0 bases and 6 bases respectively, with 12 bases between them. The CDR3 length is 16 residues. In germline, CDR1 is MNHEY, CDR2 SVGAGI. The CDR3 here is CASSYSMPGSNSPLHF. Written as DNA, the CDR3 is TGTGCCAGCAGTTACTCGATGCCAGGGTCTAATTCACCCCTCCACTTT.

This sequence joins TRBV5-1 and TRBJ2-3, with 9 bases fitting TRBD1. The CDR3 runs to 16 residues. Looked up from germline, CDR1 is SGHRS and CDR2 is YFSETQ. J gave up 2 bases and V 0 bases, and 4 bases lay outside the gene matches. For the CDR3, the DNA is TGCGCCAGCAGCTTGGGCGGGACAGGGAACACAGATACGCAGTATTTT. Its translation: CASSLGGTGNTDTQYF.

V gene TRBV5-1 combines with J gene TRBJ2-1; 7 bases are a match to TRBD2. Germline CDR1 reads SGHRS; CDR2 reads YFSETQ. V was pared by 2 bases and J by 10 bases, with 9 bases of the junction left unmatched. The CDR3 spans 14 residues. The DNA of the CDR3 is TGCGCCAGCAGCTTTATAGCGGGCTTCGGGGAGCAGTTCTTC. Its protein is CASSFIAGFGEQFF.

Remarks on this clone: With a much larger clone just one base away, this may be a read error. Other DNA sequences within the sample encode an identical CDR3. J is TRBJ2-2 and V is TRBV11-2, with TRBD1 matching over 7 bases. This CDR3 contains 14 residues. The V and J ends lost 2 bases and 5 bases, in that order; junction bases with no gene match: 2. Looked up from germline, CDR1 is SGHAT and CDR2 is FQNNGV. CDR3 residues: CASSLTRGTGELFF. In DNA, the CDR3 is TGTGCCAGCAGCTTAACCAGGGGGACCGGGGAGCTGTTTTTT.

CDR3 in amino acids: CASRRTDQTQYF. The CDR3 DNA reads TGTGCCAGCAGACGCACAGATCAGACCCAGTACTTC. The V call is TRBV12-3 or TRBV12-4, the J call TRBJ2-5; D not resolved. The CDR3 is made up of 12 amino acids. Trimming took 6 bases from V and 6 from J, leaving 11 bases between them.

The chain joins TRBV2 to TRBJ2-1, with TRBD2 matching over 10 bases. There are 14 residues in the CDR3. CDR1 is SNHLY and CDR2 is FYNNEI in the germline V gene. Losses at the gene ends were 4 bases for V and 5 bases for J; bases not matched to a gene: 2. The CDR3 DNA follows: TGTGCCAGCAGTGGGACTAGCGGAAACAATGAGCAGTTCTTC. Translation: CASSGTSGNNEQFF.

V usage is TRBV6-6 and J usage is TRBJ1-1; weak D call: TRBD1 (6 bases). Germline CDR1 is MNHNY and CDR2 is SVGAGI (reference sequence). Trimming pared 7 bases from V and 0 bases from J, leaving 12 bases between. The length of the CDR3 is 14 residues. CDR3 nucleotide sequence: TGTGCCAGCATCGAACAGGGTATGAACACTGAAGCTTTCTTT. This sequence encodes CASIEQGMNTEAFF.

The CDR3 bases are TGTGCCAGCAGTTCTCTCGGGGACAGTGGTGAGCAGTTCTTC. This translates into CASSSLGDSGEQFF. The rearrangement joins TRBV28 to TRBJ2-1, with TRBD1 identical over 7 bases. This CDR3 contains 14 residues. Germline CDR1 and CDR2: MDHEN and SYDVKM. V shed 4 bases, J shed 9 bases, and the junction held 9 bases outside the gene matches.